The present entry profiles one T cell receptor (beta chain) with its context. Its antigen is unidentified. This sample was taken from a study of cytomegalovirus exposure and HLA in healthy donors. General study findings and limits: Researchers counted 164 TCR beta chains as cytomegalovirus-associated. Later analysis demonstrated an association between a missense DCLRE1C variant and TCR beta V- and J-gene trimming.

The CDR3 has 14 residues. V gave up 1 base and J gave up 6 bases, with 12 bases separating them. Germline loops: CDR1 SGHRS, CDR2 YFSETQ. At the time of sampling, donors were nominally healthy, though unrecorded immune exposures were likely. Primers included in the PCR were 60 Vbeta and 13 Jbeta primers. As originally analysed: Some 10 million of 80 million or so unique TCR beta chains were shared, per a later count. Only in-frame clones appear in the TCRdb table, and some are missing; sequencing was by immunoSEQ multiplex PCR. V, J and clone size derive from that table, while D and trimming were established from the DNA sequence. The table lists about 48,000 clones.

The specimen sequenced was PBMCs. This receptor was taken from a woman in her forties in good health and CMV-seronegative. This chain joins TRBV5-1 and TRBJ2-3; a weak D match, TRBD1 (6 bases). CDR3 bases: TGCGCCAGCAGCTTGACACAGGGAGCCGATACGCAGTATTTT. It codes for CASSLTQGADTQYF.